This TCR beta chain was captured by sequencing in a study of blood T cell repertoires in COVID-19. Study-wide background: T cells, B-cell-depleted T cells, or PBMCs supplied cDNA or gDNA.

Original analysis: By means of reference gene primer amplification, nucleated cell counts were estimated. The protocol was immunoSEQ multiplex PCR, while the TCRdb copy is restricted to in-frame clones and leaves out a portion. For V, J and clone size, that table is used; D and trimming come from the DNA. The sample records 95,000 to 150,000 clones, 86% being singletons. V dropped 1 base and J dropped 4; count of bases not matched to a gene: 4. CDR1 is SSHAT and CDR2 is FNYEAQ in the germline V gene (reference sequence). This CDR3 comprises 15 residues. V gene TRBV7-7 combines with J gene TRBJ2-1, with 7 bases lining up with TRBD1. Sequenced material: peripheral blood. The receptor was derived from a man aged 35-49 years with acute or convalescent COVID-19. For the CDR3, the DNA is TGTGCCAGCAGCTTAGGACAGGGTGGGTACAATGAGCAGTTCTTC. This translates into CASSLGQGGYNEQFF.